The present TCR beta chain was sequenced within a study of T cells in localized non-small cell lung cancer. With regard to this clone: The target antigen is unknown.

Study-level results: An association was observed between higher blood T cell density and longer overall survival. Uninvolved adjacent lung had the highest recorded T cell clonality, with tumor below it. In adjacent lung, a median roughly 53 of the top 100 tumor clones were found.

Profiled with immunoSEQ multiplex PCR; TCRdb holds only in-frame clones, not every one. This table holds 15,000 to 20,000 clones, 83% found once. Here the sequenced sample was peripheral blood, taken before any cancer treatment. This clonotype was sampled from a male donor aged 60 or over with stage III lung adenocarcinoma.

CDR3 in amino acids: CASSLKGAYYSNQPQHF. Written as DNA, the CDR3 is TGTGCCAGCAGTTTAAAAGGGGCATACTATAGCAATCAGCCCCAGCATTTT. This chain connects TRBV28 to TRBJ1-5; tentatively, D is TRBD1 (5 bases). The CDR3 length is 17 residues. Per the germline V gene, CDR1 is MDHEN and CDR2 is SYDVKM. V lost 2 bases to trimming and J lost 0 bases, with 14 bases between them.